This TCR beta chain was profiled in a study of technical replicates of blood from several donors (dated by TCRdb to 2016 to 2017). From the germline V gene, CDR1 is SNHLY and CDR2 is FYNNEI. Relative to germline, V is 3 bases shorter and J is 0 bases shorter, with 6 bases between their ends. The CDR3 covers 13 residues, taking in both the cysteine and the phenylalanine. The CDR3 DNA has 39 bases and is translated from base 1. The library was obtained by the immunoSEQ multiplex PCR assay. The source is immuneACCESS, and TCRdb retained only in-frame sequences with V and J called. Part of the clones is not carried over; for the studies checked, unresolved V genes explain less than half of this, and the remainder is unexplained. Within this sample are about 66,000 clones, with approximately 88% of them counted one time only. Under 6% of the sample goes to the ten largest clones. Note on this clone: Its target antigen remains unknown. No much larger clone is present one base from it, and per-base qualities are unavailable.

Sequencing was done on a sample of PBMCs. The sequence joins TRBV2 to TRBJ2-7; TRBD1 might be the D gene, on 5 matching bases. This receptor was obtained from a human donor in good health. Some clones in this sample may be carry-over from other donors' samples. In nucleotide form, the sequence is TGTGCCAGCAGTGATGACAGCTCCTACGAGCAGTACTTC. It translates as CASSDDSSYEQYF.